This T cell receptor (beta chain) originates from a study of tissue T cells after allogeneic stem cell transplantation. Method: immunoSEQ multiplex PCR; TCRdb's copy keeps in-frame clones and lacks some. The table records approximately 2,000 clones, 55% to 65% of them present only once. Overall study results and limits: Across patients, clones rarely overlapped, yet motif clusters were shared tissue-specifically. Anatomically similar tissues had similar TCR repertoires within each patient.

Time point in this sample: mouse harvest day 7 after allogeneic transplant. Tail vein injection delivered 10^7 T-cell-depleted bone marrow cells and 10^6 splenic CD5+ T cells. Tissues came from B6→BALB/c major-mismatch GVHD mice at day 7 or 14. On this clone itself: Its specificity is unknown. Here the gene names and germline are mouse. From the germline J gene comes the end of the CDR3, since the read stops 1 residue before it.

Trimming removed 0 bases from V and 0 bases from J, with 9 bases in between. The germline gives CDR1 LGHNA, CDR2 YNLKQL (reference sequence). The CDR3 runs 15 residues. The sequence derives from a female BALB/c mouse given C57BL/6 T cells with graft-versus-host disease after an allogeneic hematopoietic cell transplant. The rearrangement links TRBV5 to TRBJ2-7; possibly TRBD2 for D (6 bases). Sequenced sample: spleen. This CDR3 reads CASSQDLGSSYEQYF. The CDR3 DNA, read in part, is TGTGCCAGCAGCCAAGATCTGGGGAGCTCCTATGAACAGTAC.